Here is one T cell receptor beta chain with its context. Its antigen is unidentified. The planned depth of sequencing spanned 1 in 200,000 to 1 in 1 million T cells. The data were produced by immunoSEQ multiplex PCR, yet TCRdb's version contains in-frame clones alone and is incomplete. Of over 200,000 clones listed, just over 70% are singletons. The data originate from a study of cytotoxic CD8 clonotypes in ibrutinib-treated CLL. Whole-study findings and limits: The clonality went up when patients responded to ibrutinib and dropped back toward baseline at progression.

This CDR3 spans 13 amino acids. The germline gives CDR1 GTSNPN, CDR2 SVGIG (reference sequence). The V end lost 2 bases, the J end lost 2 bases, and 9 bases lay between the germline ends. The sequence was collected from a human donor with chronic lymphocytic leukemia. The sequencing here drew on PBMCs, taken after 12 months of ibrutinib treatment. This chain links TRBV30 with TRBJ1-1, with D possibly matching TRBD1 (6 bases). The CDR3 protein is CAWSNGGNTEAFF. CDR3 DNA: TGTGCCTGGAGTAACGGGGGCAACACTGAAGCTTTCTTT.